These T cell receptor beta chains were read from a single sample in a study of technical replicates of blood from a few donors. Profiling relied on immunoSEQ multiplex PCR, and the TCRdb table lists in-frame clones only, not all of them. Here the sample spans some 70,000 clones, 95% to 97% being singletons. Sequencing used T cells isolated from PBMCs. The receptor source for this set is a human donor in good health. CDR3s include the opening cysteine and the closing phenylalanine or tryptophan. The D gene is left open where the match is weak. Rows give clone size only sometimes, using once, few, many, or a class for an expanded clone.

d_gene: .
abundance: once
j_gene: TRBJ1-1
len: 15
v_gene: TRBV4-1
CDR3aa: CASSQVGGGFTEAFF
CDR3nt: TGCGCCAGCAGCCAAGTTGGGGGGGGGTTCACTGAAGCTTTCTTT

d_gene: .
abundance: .
j_gene: TRBJ1-5
len: 15
v_gene: TRBV4-2
CDR3aa: CASSQDEGEGQPQHF
CDR3nt: TGTGCCAGCAGCCAAGATGAGGGGGAGGGTCAGCCCCAGCATTTT

d_gene: .
abundance: .
j_gene: TRBJ1-1
len: 14
v_gene: TRBV7-9
CDR3aa: CASSLASQGMEAFF
CDR3nt: TGTGCCAGCAGCTTAGCCTCTCAGGGCATGGAAGCTTTCTTT

d_gene: .
abundance: .
j_gene: TRBJ2-7
len: 14
v_gene: TRBV4-1
CDR3aa: CASSQGLVSYEQYF
CDR3nt: TGCGCCAGCAGCCAAGGACTTGTATCCTACGAGCAGTACTTC

d_gene: .
abundance: .
j_gene: TRBJ2-3
len: 15
v_gene: TRBV9
CDR3aa: CASSVFGGLTDTQYF
CDR3nt: TGTGCCAGCAGCGTATTTGGGGGCCTCACAGATACGCAGTATTTT

d_gene: TRBD2
abundance: .
j_gene: TRBJ2-1
len: 20
v_gene: TRBV15
CDR3aa: CATSRDSEREGLRNYNEQFF
CDR3nt: TGTGCCACCAGCAGAGATTCGGAACGGGAGGGCCTCAGGAACTACAATGAGCAGTTCTTC

d_gene: .
abundance: .
j_gene: TRBJ1-1
len: 13
v_gene: TRBV5-4
CDR3aa: CASSLGGRREAFF
CDR3nt: TGTGCCAGCAGCTTAGGCGGGAGACGGGAAGCTTTCTTT

d_gene: .
abundance: .
j_gene: TRBJ2-7
len: 13
v_gene: TRBV2
CDR3aa: CASGGVYSYEQYF
CDR3nt: TGTGCCAGCGGGGGCGTCTACTCCTACGAGCAGTACTTC

d_gene: .
abundance: .
j_gene: TRBJ2-1
len: 17
v_gene: TRBV10-3
CDR3aa: CAISEGAGVVSYNEQFF
CDR3nt: TGTGCCATCAGTGAGGGTGCGGGCGTCGTTTCCTACAATGAGCAGTTCTTC

d_gene: .
abundance: .
j_gene: TRBJ1-5
len: 13
v_gene: TRBV14
CDR3aa: CASSPGLNQPQHF
CDR3nt: TGTGCCAGCAGCCCGGGACTAAATCAGCCCCAGCATTTT

d_gene: TRBD2
abundance: .
j_gene: TRBJ2-5
len: 15
v_gene: TRBV11-3
CDR3aa: CASSLGTSDQETQYF
CDR3nt: TGTGCCAGCAGCCTCGGGACTAGCGACCAAGAGACCCAGTACTTC

d_gene: TRBD1
abundance: .
j_gene: TRBJ1-2
len: 15
v_gene: TRBV28
CDR3aa: CASSTPGQGNYGYTF
CDR3nt: TGTGCCAGCAGTACGCCAGGACAGGGTAACTATGGCTACACCTTC

d_gene: TRBD2
abundance: .
j_gene: TRBJ2-1
len: 17
v_gene: TRBV5-4
CDR3aa: CASSLEYTGGPKNEQFF
CDR3nt: TGTGCCAGCAGCTTGGAGTATACGGGAGGGCCTAAGAATGAGCAGTTCTTC

d_gene: TRBD2
abundance: .
j_gene: TRBJ2-7
len: 17
v_gene: TRBV5-6
CDR3aa: CASSLAGGSGNSYEQYF
CDR3nt: TGTGCCAGCAGCTTGGCCGGTGGTAGCGGGAACTCCTACGAGCAGTACTTC

d_gene: .
abundance: few
j_gene: TRBJ1-1
len: 15
v_gene: TRBV18
CDR3aa: CASSLRDGGNSEAFF
CDR3nt: TGTGCCAGCTCTCTCCGGGACGGGGGAAACAGTGAAGCTTTCTTT

d_gene: TRBD1
abundance: .
j_gene: TRBJ2-2
len: 16
v_gene: TRBV9
CDR3aa: CASSVPPTGDTGELFF
CDR3nt: TGTGCCAGCAGCGTACCCCCGACAGGGGACACCGGGGAGCTGTTTTTT

d_gene: .
abundance: once
j_gene: TRBJ2-3
len: 15
v_gene: TRBV2
CDR3aa: CASSGAAVSTDTQYF
CDR3nt: TGTGCCAGCAGTGGGGCAGCGGTTAGCACAGATACGCAGTATTTT

d_gene: TRBD1
abundance: .
j_gene: TRBJ2-3
len: 14
v_gene: TRBV15
CDR3aa: CATSRQGATDTQYF
CDR3nt: TGTGCCACCAGCAGACAGGGGGCCACAGATACGCAGTATTTT

d_gene: .
abundance: once
j_gene: TRBJ2-7
len: 14
v_gene: TRBV27
CDR3aa: CASSFGGQTYEQYF
CDR3nt: TGTGCCAGCAGTTTTGGAGGACAGACGTACGAGCAGTACTTC

d_gene: TRBD1
abundance: once
j_gene: TRBJ1-2
len: 13
v_gene: TRBV2
CDR3aa: CASSAGTGHGYTF
CDR3nt: TGTGCCAGCAGTGCAGGGACAGGGCACGGCTACACCTTC

d_gene: .
abundance: once
j_gene: TRBJ1-1
len: 13
v_gene: TRBV2
CDR3aa: CASSDGTYPEAFF
CDR3nt: TGTGCCAGCAGTGACGGGACATACCCTGAAGCTTTCTTT

d_gene: .
abundance: .
j_gene: TRBJ2-5
len: 13
v_gene: TRBV7-9
CDR3aa: CASSLAGAETQYF
CDR3nt: TGTGCCAGCAGCTTAGCTGGGGCCGAGACCCAGTACTTC

d_gene: TRBD1
abundance: .
j_gene: TRBJ1-2
len: 15
v_gene: TRBV19
CDR3aa: CASISLGQANYGYTF
CDR3nt: TGTGCCAGTATTAGCCTCGGACAGGCGAACTATGGCTACACCTTC

d_gene: .
abundance: .
j_gene: TRBJ1-4
len: 15
v_gene: TRBV19
CDR3aa: CASSRGRYGDEKLFF
CDR3nt: TGTGCCAGTAGTAGGGGGCGTTATGGGGATGAAAAACTGTTTTTT

d_gene: TRBD1
abundance: .
j_gene: TRBJ2-5
len: 15
v_gene: TRBV5-1
CDR3aa: CASSSWTGGMETQYF
CDR3nt: TGCGCCAGCAGCTCCTGGACAGGGGGCATGGAGACCCAGTACTTC

d_gene: .
abundance: .
j_gene: TRBJ2-2
len: 16
v_gene: TRBV4-3
CDR3aa: CASSQGQGSNTGELFF
CDR3nt: TGCGCCAGCAGCCAAGGTCAGGGATCGAACACCGGGGAGCTGTTTTTT

d_gene: .
abundance: .
j_gene: TRBJ2-1
len: 13
v_gene: TRBV13
CDR3aa: CASSSDSYNEQFF
CDR3nt: TGTGCCAGCAGCTCGGACAGTTACAATGAGCAGTTCTTC

d_gene: TRBD2
abundance: .
j_gene: TRBJ2-3
len: 16
v_gene: TRBV6-6
CDR3aa: CASSKGLAELTDTQYF
CDR3nt: TGTGCCAGCAGTAAGGGACTAGCGGAGCTCACAGATACGCAGTATTTT

d_gene: .
abundance: .
j_gene: TRBJ2-2
len: 15
v_gene: TRBV11-2
CDR3aa: CASSLQGRQTGELFF
CDR3nt: TGTGCCAGCAGCTTACAGGGGCGCCAGACCGGGGAGCTGTTTTTT

d_gene: .
abundance: .
j_gene: TRBJ2-7
len: 14
v_gene: TRBV2
CDR3aa: CASSDSNFIYEQYF
CDR3nt: TGTGCCAGCAGTGATTCTAACTTTATCTACGAGCAGTACTTC

d_gene: .
abundance: .
j_gene: TRBJ1-2
len: 13
v_gene: TRBV27
CDR3aa: CASSFEGNYGYTF
CDR3nt: TGTGCCAGCAGTTTTGAGGGTAACTATGGCTACACCTTC

d_gene: .
abundance: .
j_gene: TRBJ1-1
len: 14
v_gene: TRBV5-5
CDR3aa: CASSLDQVNTEAFF
CDR3nt: TGTGCCAGCAGCTTAGACCAGGTGAACACTGAAGCTTTCTTT

d_gene: TRBD1
abundance: once
j_gene: TRBJ1-2
len: 14
v_gene: TRBV13
CDR3aa: CASSVRDRSLGYTF
CDR3nt: TGTGCCAGCAGCGTCCGGGACAGGTCCCTTGGCTACACCTTC

d_gene: .
abundance: .
j_gene: TRBJ1-4
len: 13
v_gene: TRBV30
CDR3aa: CAWSSRGGEKLFF
CDR3nt: TGTGCCTGGAGTAGCAGGGGCGGGGAAAAACTGTTTTTT

d_gene: TRBD1
abundance: .
j_gene: TRBJ2-7
len: 14
v_gene: TRBV29-1
CDR3aa: CSVGSDREIYEQYF
CDR3nt: TGCAGCGTTGGGTCCGACAGGGAAATTTACGAGCAGTACTTC

d_gene: TRBD1
abundance: .
j_gene: TRBJ2-7
len: 17
v_gene: TRBV28
CDR3aa: CASSFTTLRGRAYEQYF
CDR3nt: TGTGCCAGCAGTTTCACTACTCTTAGGGGGCGGGCCTACGAGCAGTACTTC

d_gene: .
abundance: .
j_gene: TRBJ2-7
len: 11
v_gene: TRBV20-1
CDR3aa: CSAFIILEQYF
CDR3nt: TGCAGTGCTTTTATTATACTTGAGCAGTACTTC

d_gene: .
abundance: .
j_gene: TRBJ2-7
len: 13
v_gene: TRBV6-6
CDR3aa: CASSPGRTNEQYF
CDR3nt: TGTGCCAGCAGCCCCGGGAGAACAAACGAGCAGTACTTC

d_gene: .
abundance: .
j_gene: TRBJ2-1
len: 15
v_gene: TRBV5-6
CDR3aa: CASSLPMREINEQFF
CDR3nt: TGTGCCAGCAGCTTGCCAATGCGGGAAATCAATGAGCAGTTCTTC

d_gene: TRBD2
abundance: .
j_gene: TRBJ2-3
len: 18
v_gene: TRBV4-1
CDR3aa: CASSQVARGGLGTDTQYF
CDR3nt: TGCGCCAGCAGCCAAGTAGCCCGGGGGGGTCTAGGCACAGATACGCAGTATTTT

d_gene: TRBD1
abundance: .
j_gene: TRBJ2-1
len: 14
v_gene: TRBV19
CDR3aa: CASSAGTARYEQFF
CDR3nt: TGTGCCAGTAGTGCCGGGACAGCTAGGTATGAGCAGTTCTTC

d_gene: .
abundance: .
j_gene: TRBJ1-2
len: 15
v_gene: TRBV5-6
CDR3aa: CASFERGSSSRGYTF
CDR3nt: TGTGCCAGCTTTGAGAGGGGGTCGTCTTCAAGAGGCTACACCTTC

d_gene: .
abundance: once
j_gene: TRBJ2-1
len: 17
v_gene: TRBV7-6
CDR3aa: CASSLVSRRDFYNEQFF
CDR3nt: TGTGCCAGCAGCTTAGTATCCCGGAGGGACTTCTACAATGAGCAGTTCTTC

d_gene: .
abundance: .
j_gene: TRBJ1-1
len: 12
v_gene: TRBV4-1
CDR3aa: CASSATGTQAFF
CDR3nt: TGCGCCAGCAGCGCTACCGGGACACAGGCTTTCTTT

d_gene: TRBD2
abundance: .
j_gene: TRBJ2-1
len: 17
v_gene: TRBV4-3
CDR3aa: CASSQDFSSGLAGEQFF
CDR3nt: TGCGCCAGCAGCCAAGATTTCTCTAGCGGGCTTGCTGGTGAGCAGTTCTTC

d_gene: TRBD2
abundance: .
j_gene: TRBJ2-1
len: 15
v_gene: TRBV19
CDR3aa: CASRLAGGAYNEQFF
CDR3nt: TGTGCCAGTAGATTAGCGGGAGGCGCCTACAATGAGCAGTTCTTC

d_gene: TRBD1
abundance: .
j_gene: TRBJ2-5
len: 16
v_gene: TRBV27
CDR3aa: CASSGYTGAERETQYF
CDR3nt: TGTGCCAGCAGCGGCTACACAGGGGCGGAGAGAGAGACCCAGTACTTC

d_gene: .
abundance: .
j_gene: TRBJ1-4
len: 14
v_gene: TRBV10-3
CDR3aa: CAIRETDNNEKLFF
CDR3nt: TGTGCCATCAGAGAAACAGATAACAATGAAAAACTGTTTTTT

d_gene: .
abundance: .
j_gene: TRBJ2-7
len: 14
v_gene: TRBV9
CDR3aa: CASSVGGSGDEQYF
CDR3nt: TGTGCCAGCAGCGTAGGTGGGAGTGGGGACGAGCAGTACTTC

d_gene: .
abundance: .
j_gene: TRBJ1-1
len: 13
v_gene: TRBV11-3
CDR3aa: CASSLGENTEAFF
CDR3nt: TGTGCCAGCAGCTTAGGAGAGAACACTGAAGCTTTCTTT

d_gene: .
abundance: once
j_gene: TRBJ1-1
len: 13
v_gene: TRBV30
CDR3aa: CAWSIQGSTEAFF
CDR3nt: TGTGCCTGGAGTATACAGGGAAGCACTGAAGCTTTCTTT

d_gene: .
abundance: .
j_gene: TRBJ1-2
len: 12
v_gene: TRBV5-1
CDR3aa: CASSVNRSNYTF
CDR3nt: TGCGCCAGCAGCGTGAACAGGAGTAACTACACCTTC

d_gene: TRBD2
abundance: once
j_gene: TRBJ2-3
len: 15
v_gene: TRBV28
CDR3aa: CASSFVTSGTDTQYF
CDR3nt: TGTGCCAGCAGTTTCGTGACTAGCGGCACAGATACGCAGTATTTT

d_gene: TRBD1
abundance: .
j_gene: TRBJ2-7
len: 13
v_gene: TRBV11-3
CDR3aa: CASSETGAGEQYF
CDR3nt: TGTGCCAGCAGCGAGACAGGGGCGGGCGAGCAGTACTTC

d_gene: TRBD1
abundance: .
j_gene: TRBJ1-1
len: 16
v_gene: TRBV15
CDR3aa: CATSREGTGFLAEAFF
CDR3nt: TGTGCCACCAGCAGAGAAGGGACAGGTTTTTTGGCTGAAGCTTTCTTT